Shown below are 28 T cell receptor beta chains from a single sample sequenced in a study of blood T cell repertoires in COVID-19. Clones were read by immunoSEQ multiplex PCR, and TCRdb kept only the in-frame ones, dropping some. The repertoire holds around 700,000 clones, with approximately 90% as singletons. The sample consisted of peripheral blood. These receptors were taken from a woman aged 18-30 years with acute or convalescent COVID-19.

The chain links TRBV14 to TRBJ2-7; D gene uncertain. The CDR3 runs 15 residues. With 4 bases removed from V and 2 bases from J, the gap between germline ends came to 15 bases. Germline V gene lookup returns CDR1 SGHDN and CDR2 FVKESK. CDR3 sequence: CASSPRYQPPYEQYF. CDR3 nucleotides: TGTGCCAGCAGCCCTAGGTATCAGCCTCCCTACGAGCAGTACTTC. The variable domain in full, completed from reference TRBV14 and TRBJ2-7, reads EAGVTQFPSHSVIEKGQTVTLRCDPISGHDNLYWYRRVMGKEIKFLLHFVKESKQDESGMPNNRFLAERTGGTYSTLKVQPAELEDSGVYFCASSPRYQPPYEQYFGPGTRLTVT.

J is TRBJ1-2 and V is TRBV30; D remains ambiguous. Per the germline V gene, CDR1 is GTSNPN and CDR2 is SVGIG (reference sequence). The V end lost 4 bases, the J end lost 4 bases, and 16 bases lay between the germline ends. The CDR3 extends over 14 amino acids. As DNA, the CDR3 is TGTGCCTGGACCTTCGACCCGGAGGGCTATGGCTACACCTTC. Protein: CAWTFDPEGYGYTF.

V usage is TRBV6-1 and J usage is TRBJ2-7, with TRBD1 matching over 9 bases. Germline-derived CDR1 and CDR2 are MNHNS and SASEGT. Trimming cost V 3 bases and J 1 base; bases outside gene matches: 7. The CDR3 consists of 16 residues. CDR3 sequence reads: CASSENSGTGSYEQYF. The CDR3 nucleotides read TGTGCCAGCAGTGAGAACTCCGGGACAGGGTCCTACGAGCAGTACTTC.

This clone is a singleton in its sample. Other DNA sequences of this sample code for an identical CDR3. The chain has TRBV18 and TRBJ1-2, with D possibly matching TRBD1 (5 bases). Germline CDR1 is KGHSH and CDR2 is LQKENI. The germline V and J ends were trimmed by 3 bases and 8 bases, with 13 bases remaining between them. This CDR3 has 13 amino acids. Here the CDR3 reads CASSPGQGEGYTF. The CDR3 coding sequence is TGTGCCAGCTCACCGGGGCAGGGTGAAGGCTACACCTTC.

The CDR3 coding sequence is TGTGCCAGTAGTACACGGACAGGGGGTGCAGCTTTCTTT. It translates to CASSTRTGGAAFF. This chain uses TRBV19 with TRBJ1-1; TRBD1 matches at 10 bases. Germline CDR1 is LNHDA and CDR2 is SQIVND (reference sequence). The junction had 6 bases not matched to a gene; V was cut back by 4 bases and J by 10 bases. The length of the CDR3 is 13 residues.

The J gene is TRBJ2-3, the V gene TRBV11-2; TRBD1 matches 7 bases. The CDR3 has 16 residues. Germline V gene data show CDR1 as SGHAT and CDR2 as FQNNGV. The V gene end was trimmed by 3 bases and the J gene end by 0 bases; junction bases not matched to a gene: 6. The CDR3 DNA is TGTGCCAGCAGCTTTAACAGGGGTCGAAGCACAGATACGCAGTATTTT. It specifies CASSFNRGRSTDTQYF.

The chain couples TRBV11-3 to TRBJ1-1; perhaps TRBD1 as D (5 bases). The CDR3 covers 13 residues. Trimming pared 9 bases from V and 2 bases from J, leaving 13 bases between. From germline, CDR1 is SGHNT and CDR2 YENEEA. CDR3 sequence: CASSGGVNTEAFF. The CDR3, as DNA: TGTGCCAGTTCGGGGGGGGTAAACACTGAAGCTTTCTTT.

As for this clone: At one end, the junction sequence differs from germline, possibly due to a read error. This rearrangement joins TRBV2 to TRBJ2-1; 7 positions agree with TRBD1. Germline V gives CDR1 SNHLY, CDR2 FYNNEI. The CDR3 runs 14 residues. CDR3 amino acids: CASRRDSSYDEQFF. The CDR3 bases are TGTGCCAGCAGAAGGGACAGCTCCTACGATGAGCAGTTCTTC.

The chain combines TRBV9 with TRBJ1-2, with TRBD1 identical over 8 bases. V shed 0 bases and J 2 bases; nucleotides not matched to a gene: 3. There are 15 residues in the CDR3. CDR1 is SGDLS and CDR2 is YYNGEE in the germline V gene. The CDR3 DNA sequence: TGTGCCAGCAGCGTAGAACAGGGGGAGAACTATGGCTACACCTTC. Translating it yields CASSVEQGENYGYTF. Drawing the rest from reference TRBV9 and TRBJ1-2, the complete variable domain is DSGVTQTPKHLITATGQRVTLRCSPRSGDLSVYWYQQSLDQGLQFLIQYYNGEERAKGNILERFSAQQFPDLHSELNLSSLELGDSALYFCASSVEQGENYGYTFGSGTRLTVV.

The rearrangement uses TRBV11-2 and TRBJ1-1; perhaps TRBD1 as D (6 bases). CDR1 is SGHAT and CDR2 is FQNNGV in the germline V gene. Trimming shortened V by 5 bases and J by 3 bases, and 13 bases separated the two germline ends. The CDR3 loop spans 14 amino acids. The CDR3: CASSANPGDTEAFF. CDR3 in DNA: TGTGCCAGCAGCGCCAACCCAGGGGACACTGAAGCTTTCTTT.

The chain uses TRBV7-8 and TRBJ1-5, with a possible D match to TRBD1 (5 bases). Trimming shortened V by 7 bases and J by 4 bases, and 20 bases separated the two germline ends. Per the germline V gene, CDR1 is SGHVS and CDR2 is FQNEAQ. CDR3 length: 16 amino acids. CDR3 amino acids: CASNSRAGPPNQPQHF. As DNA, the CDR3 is TGTGCCAGCAACTCTCGGGCAGGGCCGCCGAATCAGCCCCAGCATTTT. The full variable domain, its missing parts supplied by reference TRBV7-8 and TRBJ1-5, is GAGVSQSPRYKVAKRGQDVALRCDPISGHVSLFWYQQALGQGPEFLTYFQNEAQLDKSGLPSDRFFAERPEGSVSTLKIQRTQQEDSAVYLCASNSRAGPPNQPQHFGDGTRLSIL.

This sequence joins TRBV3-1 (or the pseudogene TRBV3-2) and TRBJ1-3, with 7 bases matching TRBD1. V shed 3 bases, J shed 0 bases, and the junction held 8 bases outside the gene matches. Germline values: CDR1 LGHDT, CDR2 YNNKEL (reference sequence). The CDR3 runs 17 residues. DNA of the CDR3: TGTGCCAGCAGCCACCGACAGGGATCGAGCTCTGGAAACACCATATATTTT. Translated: CASSHRQGSSSGNTIYF.

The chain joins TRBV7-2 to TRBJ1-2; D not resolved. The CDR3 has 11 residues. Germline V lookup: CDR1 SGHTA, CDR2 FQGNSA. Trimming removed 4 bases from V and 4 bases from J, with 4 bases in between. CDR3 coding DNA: TGTGCCAGCAGCTCCCGCTATGGCTACACCTTC. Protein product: CASSSRYGYTF.

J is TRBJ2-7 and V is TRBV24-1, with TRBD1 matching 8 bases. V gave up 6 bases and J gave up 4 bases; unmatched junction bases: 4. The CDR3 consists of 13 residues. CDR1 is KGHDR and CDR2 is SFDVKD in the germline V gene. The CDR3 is CATSRTGTYEQYF. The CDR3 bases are TGTGCCACCAGTAGGACAGGGACTTACGAGCAGTACTTC.

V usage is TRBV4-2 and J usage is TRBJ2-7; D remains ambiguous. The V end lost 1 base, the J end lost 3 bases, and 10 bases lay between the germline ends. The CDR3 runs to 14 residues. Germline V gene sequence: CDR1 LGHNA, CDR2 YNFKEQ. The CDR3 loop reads CASSQATQNYEQYF. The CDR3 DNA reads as TGTGCCAGCAGCCAAGCCACCCAGAACTACGAGCAGTACTTC.

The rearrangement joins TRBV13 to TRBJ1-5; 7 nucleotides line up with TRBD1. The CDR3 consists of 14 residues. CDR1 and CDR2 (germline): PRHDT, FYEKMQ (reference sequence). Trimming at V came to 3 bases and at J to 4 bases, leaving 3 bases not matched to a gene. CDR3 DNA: TGTGCCAGCAGCTTTTTGACAGGGAATCAGCCCCAGCATTTT. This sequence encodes CASSFLTGNQPQHF.

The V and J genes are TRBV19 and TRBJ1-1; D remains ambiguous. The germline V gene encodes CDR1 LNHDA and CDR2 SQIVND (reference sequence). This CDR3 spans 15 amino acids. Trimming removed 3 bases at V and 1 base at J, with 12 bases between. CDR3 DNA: TGTGCCAGTAGTATCCGGGGAACTCAGAACACTGAAGCTTTCTTT. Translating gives CASSIRGTQNTEAFF.

The CDR3 DNA is TGCGCCAGCAGTGAGAGGTTAGCGGGGGGCGATGAGCAGTTCTTC. Its translation is CASSERLAGGDEQFF. The V gene is TRBV10-2, the J gene TRBJ2-1; TRBD2 agrees at 10 bases. This CDR3 has 15 residues. With V trimmed by 2 bases and J by 8 bases, 6 bases remained unmatched. Germline CDR1 is WSHSY and CDR2 is SAAADI.

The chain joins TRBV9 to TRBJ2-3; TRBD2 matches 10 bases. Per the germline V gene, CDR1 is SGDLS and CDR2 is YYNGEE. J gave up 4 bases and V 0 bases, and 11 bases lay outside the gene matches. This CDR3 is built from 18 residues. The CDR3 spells CASSVVPLAGARADTQYF. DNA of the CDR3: TGTGCCAGCAGCGTAGTCCCCCTAGCGGGGGCCCGGGCAGATACGCAGTATTTT.

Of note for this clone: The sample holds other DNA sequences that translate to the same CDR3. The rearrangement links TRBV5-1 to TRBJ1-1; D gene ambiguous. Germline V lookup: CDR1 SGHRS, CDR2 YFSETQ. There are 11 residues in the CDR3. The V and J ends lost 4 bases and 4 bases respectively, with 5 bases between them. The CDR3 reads CASSTGTEAFF. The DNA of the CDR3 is TGCGCCAGCAGCACGGGCACTGAAGCTTTCTTT.

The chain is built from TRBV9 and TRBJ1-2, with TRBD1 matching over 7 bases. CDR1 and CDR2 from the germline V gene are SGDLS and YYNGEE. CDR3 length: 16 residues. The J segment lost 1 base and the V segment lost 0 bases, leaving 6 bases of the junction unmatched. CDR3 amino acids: CASSVEAGGHNYGYTF. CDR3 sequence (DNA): TGTGCCAGCAGCGTAGAGGCAGGGGGGCATAACTATGGCTACACCTTC.

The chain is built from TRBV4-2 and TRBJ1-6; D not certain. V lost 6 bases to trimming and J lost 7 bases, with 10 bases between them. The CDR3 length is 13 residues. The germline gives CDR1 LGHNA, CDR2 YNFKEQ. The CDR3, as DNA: TGTGCCAGCAGAGGAAGCGGGAATTCACCCCTCCACTTT. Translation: CASRGSGNSPLHF.

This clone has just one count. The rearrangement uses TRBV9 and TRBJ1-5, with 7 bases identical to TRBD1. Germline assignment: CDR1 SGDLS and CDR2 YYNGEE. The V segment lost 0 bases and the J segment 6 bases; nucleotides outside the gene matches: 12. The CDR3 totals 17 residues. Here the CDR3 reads CASSVVRRRGRGQPQHF. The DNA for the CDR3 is TGTGCCAGCAGCGTAGTTAGAAGAAGGGGGCGAGGTCAGCCCCAGCATTTT. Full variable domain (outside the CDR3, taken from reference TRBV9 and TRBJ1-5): DSGVTQTPKHLITATGQRVTLRCSPRSGDLSVYWYQQSLDQGLQFLIQYYNGEERAKGNILERFSAQQFPDLHSELNLSSLELGDSALYFCASSVVRRRGRGQPQHFGDGTRLSIL.

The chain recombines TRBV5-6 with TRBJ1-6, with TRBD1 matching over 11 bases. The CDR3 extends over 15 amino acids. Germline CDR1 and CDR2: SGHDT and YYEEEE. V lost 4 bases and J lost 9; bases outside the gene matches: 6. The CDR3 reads CASSRGQGAGSPLHF. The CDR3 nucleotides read TGTGCCAGCAGCCGCGGACAGGGGGCCGGTTCACCCCTCCACTTT.

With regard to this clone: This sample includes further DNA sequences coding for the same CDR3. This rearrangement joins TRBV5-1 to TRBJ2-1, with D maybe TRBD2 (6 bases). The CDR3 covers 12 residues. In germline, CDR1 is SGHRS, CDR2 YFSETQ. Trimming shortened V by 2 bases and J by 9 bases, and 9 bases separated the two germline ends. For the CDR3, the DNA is TGCGCCAGCAGCTTAGCGGGCGGTGAGCAGTTCTTC. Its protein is CASSLAGGEQFF.

DNA of the CDR3: TGTGCCAGCAGCGCCCAAAGGGGAGGAGTCACAGATACGCAGTATTTT. It yields the protein CASSAQRGGVTDTQYF. This sequence joins TRBV11-2 and TRBJ2-3; TRBD2 might be the D (6 bases). CDR3 length: 16 residues. The germline gives CDR1 SGHAT, CDR2 FQNNGV. Trimming removed 5 bases from V and 2 bases from J, with 17 bases in between.

CDR3 amino acids: CASSLGPGSYNEQFF. The DNA for the CDR3 is TGTGCCAGCAGCTTAGGGCCAGGGTCCTACAATGAGCAGTTCTTC. This chain connects TRBV7-9 to TRBJ2-1, with D possibly matching TRBD1 (5 bases). The CDR3 length is 15 residues. The V end was cut by 1 base, the J end by 1 base, with 8 bases between. CDR1 SEHNR and CDR2 FQNEAQ come from the germline V gene (reference sequence).

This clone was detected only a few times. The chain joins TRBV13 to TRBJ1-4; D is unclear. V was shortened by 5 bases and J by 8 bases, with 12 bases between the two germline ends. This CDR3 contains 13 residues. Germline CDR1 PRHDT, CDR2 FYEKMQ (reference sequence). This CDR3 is CASSPRRGEKLFF. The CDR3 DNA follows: TGTGCCAGCAGCCCCCGCCGCGGGGAAAAACTGTTTTTT.